The 2 T cell receptor beta chains in this list originate from one sample, sequenced in a study of shared clonotypes between healthy human individuals. Libraries were prepared by immunoSEQ multiplex PCR; TCRdb keeps only in-frame clonotypes and omits some of them. The sample holds over a million clones; over 95% are singletons and the top ten take over 1%. The sequencing input was naive CD4+ T cells sorted from blood. Sample subset: CD45RA+ positively selected. These receptors were collected from a man aged 25 to 40 in good health.

On this clone: The junction departs from germline at one end; a sequencing error may be responsible. V usage is TRBV7-7 and J usage is TRBJ2-7; tentative D call: TRBD1 (6 bases). Germline V gives CDR1 SSHAT, CDR2 FNYEAQ (reference sequence). This CDR3 has 13 residues. The CDR3 is CASSRTDRNEQYF. The DNA of the CDR3 is TGTGCTAGCAGCCGGACGGACAGAAACGAGCAGTACTTC. The whole variable domain, filled in from reference TRBV7-7 and TRBJ2-7, reads GAGVSQSPRYKVTKRGQDVTLRCDPISSHATLYWYQQALGQGPEFLTYFNYEAQPDKSGLPSDRFSAERPEGSISTLTIQRTEQRDSAMYRCASSRTDRNEQYFGPGTRLTVT.

The chain links TRBV13 to TRBJ2-5, with TRBD2 identical over 13 bases. After removal of 5 bases from V and 1 base from J, the junction contained 4 bases not matched to a gene. Germline V gene data show CDR1 as PRHDT and CDR2 as FYEKMQ (reference sequence). The CDR3 has 16 residues. CDR3 nucleotide sequence: TGTGCCAGCAGCCTGGGGACTAGCGGGACCCAAGAGACCCAGTACTTC. Its protein is CASSLGTSGTQETQYF.